The present TCR beta chain was sequenced within a study of blood T cell repertoires in COVID-19. At the level of the study: Sites across the United States, Italy and Spain contributed samples from acute and convalescent COVID-19. T cells, B-cell-depleted T cells, or PBMCs provided the cDNA or gDNA that served as material.

The authors' processing: For nucleated cells, counts were estimated from reference gene primer amplification. Profiled with immunoSEQ multiplex PCR; TCRdb holds only in-frame clones, not every one. The V and J calls and the clone size are those of that table, but D and trimming were determined from the DNA. The sample comprises 250,000 to 350,000 clones, about 89% of which are singletons, and around 0.8% rests with the top ten. Germline CDR1 is MNHEY and CDR2 is SVGAGI. CDR3 length: 14 residues. Trimming shortened V by 9 bases and J by 3 bases, and 16 bases separated the two germline ends. The V call is TRBV6-5, the J call TRBJ2-3, with a possible D match to TRBD2 (7 bases). The sample was peripheral blood. This receptor was taken from a man younger than 40 with acute or convalescent COVID-19. CDR3 sequence (DNA): TGTGCCAGTGCAAAGGGGGGGAGGACAGATACGCAGTATTTT. This translates into CASAKGGRTDTQYF.